Sequencing of this T cell receptor (beta chain) was carried out in a study of T cell repertoires in cytomegalovirus infection. Study-level information: It was the public TCR beta signatures that indicated both CMV infection and matching HLA type. Findings and limits, study-wide: Carriage of CMV together with the relevant HLA was identifiable through cumulative public TCR beta family frequency. HLA-C-restricted TCR beta clonotypes specific for CMV led the ex vivo response.

From the reads, TCRdb called clonotypes with MiXCR, one entry per CDR3 protein. The data show 480,000 or so distinct CDR3 sequences, around 11% seen once. The CDR3 spans 13 residues. V gave up 4 bases and J gave up 2 bases, with 10 bases separating them. From germline, CDR1 is SQVTM and CDR2 ANQGSEA. As for this clonotype: Its specificity is unknown.

This receptor was taken from a human donor in good health (CMV status not recorded). Some clones in this sample may be carry-over from other donors' samples. Sequencing input: PBMCs. The rearrangement links TRBV29-1 to TRBJ2-3; a weak D match, TRBD1 (6 bases). In DNA, the CDR3 is TGCAGCGTTGGGGGGCGGTACACAGATACGCAGTATTTT. It translates to CSVGGRYTDTQYF.